The source of this T cell receptor beta chain is a study of T cell responses to AZD1222 COVID-19 vaccine. The study's findings and limits: Vaccine-associated CD4 TCRs spanned spike, dominant at 160-218 and 743-854. Scientists sampled the repertoires only once the peak T cell response had passed.

Clones were sequenced by immunoSEQ multiplex PCR, and TCRdb holds only the in-frame ones, with some missing. The sample includes roughly 130,000 clones, about 90% of them seen just once. CDR1 SGDLS and CDR2 YYNGEE come from the germline V gene. Trimming cost V 0 bases and J 5 bases; bases outside gene matches: 7. This CDR3 is built from 17 residues. For this clone: Its cognate antigen is unknown.

The genes are TRBV9 and TRBJ2-2; TRBD1 agrees at 10 bases. The sequence derives from an adult in good health. Sequenced material: peripheral blood, taken on day 0 of MenACWY control vaccination. CDR3 nucleotides: TGTGCCAGCAGCGTAGCAGGGACAGGGGACATGACCGGGGAGCTGTTTTTT. This sequence encodes CASSVAGTGDMTGELFF.